Here is one TCR beta chain with its context. Its target is unknown. This sample is part of a study of T cell responses to AZD1222 COVID-19 vaccine. Generated by immunoSEQ multiplex PCR, the TCRdb table keeps only in-frame clones and is missing some. Among some 97,000 clones listed, around 89% were seen once. The CDR3 sequence is 14 residues long. V lost 0 bases and J 1 base, leaving 6 bases between the germline ends. The germline gives CDR1 SEHNR, CDR2 FQNEAQ (reference sequence). General study results and limits: The peak T cell response came first, and repertoires were sampled only after it. Donor demographics were predominantly white British with a female majority; clonal diversity may be underestimated. Nearly half of spike-specific TCRs reportedly target variant regions that are unmutated in the B.1.351 and B.1.1.7 variants.

The J gene is TRBJ1-1, the V gene TRBV7-9; TRBD1 might be the D (6 bases). Here the sequenced sample was peripheral blood, taken on day 0 of AZD1222 vaccination. The source of this sequence is an adult in good health. The CDR3 sequence: CASSLAGANTEAFF. The DNA of the CDR3 is TGTGCCAGCAGCTTAGCGGGGGCGAACACTGAAGCTTTCTTT.